Listed below are T cell receptor beta chains from one sample, sequenced in a study of blood T cell repertoires in COVID-19. Profiled with immunoSEQ multiplex PCR; TCRdb holds only in-frame clones, not every one. Of hundreds of thousands of clones in the sample, approximately 90% were seen once. The source material was peripheral blood. These receptors were collected from a man younger than 35 with COVID-19, enrolled during active disease. Both conserved end residues are part of each CDR3. Each record gives: D gene, clone size, V gene, J gene, CDR3 protein, CDR3 DNA. D genes are given only for firm matches. A clone size is listed for some rows: how often the clone was seen (once, few, many), or a class if it is expanded.

D gene: TRBD2; clone size: -; V gene: TRBV27; J gene: TRBJ2-2; CDR3 protein: CASRFTSGGDGELFF; CDR3 DNA: TGTGCCAGCAGGTTTACTAGCGGGGGAGACGGGGAGCTGTTTTTT
D gene: -; clone size: -; V gene: TRBV18; J gene: TRBJ2-3; CDR3 protein: CASSPLASRSTDTQYF; CDR3 DNA: TGTGCCAGCTCACCATTGGCTAGCCGGAGCACAGATACGCAGTATTTT
D gene: -; clone size: -; V gene: TRBV30; J gene: TRBJ2-5; CDR3 protein: CAWSEGGGQETQYF; CDR3 DNA: TGTGCCTGGAGTGAGGGGGGGGGCCAAGAGACCCAGTACTTC
D gene: -; clone size: -; V gene: TRBV7-9; J gene: TRBJ1-1; CDR3 protein: CASSDYGQPSNTEAFF; CDR3 DNA: TGTGCCAGCAGCGACTATGGACAGCCATCGAACACTGAAGCTTTCTTT
D gene: TRBD1; clone size: once; V gene: TRBV27; J gene: TRBJ2-1; CDR3 protein: CASSLRQGARNEQFF; CDR3 DNA: TGTGCCAGCAGTTTAAGACAGGGGGCGCGGAATGAGCAGTTCTTC
D gene: TRBD1; clone size: -; V gene: TRBV5-1; J gene: TRBJ1-4; CDR3 protein: CASSLDRGREKLFF; CDR3 DNA: TGCGCCAGCAGCTTGGACAGGGGGCGTGAAAAACTGTTTTTT
D gene: -; clone size: few; V gene: TRBV5-1; J gene: TRBJ2-5; CDR3 protein: CASNTQGNQETQYF; CDR3 DNA: TGCGCCAGCAATACCCAGGGGAACCAAGAGACCCAGTACTTC
D gene: TRBD1; clone size: -; V gene: TRBV6-5; J gene: TRBJ1-1; CDR3 protein: CASRIQGGNTEAFF; CDR3 DNA: TGTGCCAGCAGAATACAGGGGGGTAACACTGAAGCTTTCTTT
D gene: -; clone size: -; V gene: TRBV5-5; J gene: TRBJ2-5; CDR3 protein: CASSLRVGAQETQYF; CDR3 DNA: TGTGCCAGCAGCTTAAGAGTTGGGGCACAAGAGACCCAGTACTTC
D gene: -; clone size: -; V gene: TRBV27; J gene: TRBJ2-2; CDR3 protein: CASSLSGGGNTGELFF; CDR3 DNA: TGTGCCAGCAGCCTGTCCGGGGGAGGAAACACCGGGGAGCTGTTTTTT